The 6 T cell receptor beta chains presented below share a single source sample, sequenced in a study of blood T cell repertoires in COVID-19 (TCRdb year 2020). The library was obtained by the immunoSEQ multiplex PCR assay. In its TCRdb copy, this immuneACCESS table keeps in-frame sequences only and misses some clones. Where compared with another copy, unresolved V genes explain less than half of these, and the others have no known cause. This sample lists some 190,000 clones; 84% were detected once. Roughly 5.3% of the sample is taken by the ten largest. The specimen sequenced was peripheral blood. The origin of the receptors is a woman aged 65 to 85 with active or convalescent COVID-19.

The J gene is TRBJ2-2, the V gene TRBV10-1; TRBD1 aligns across 7 bases. The length of the CDR3 is 16 residues. Losses at the gene ends were 10 bases for V and 4 bases for J; bases not matched to a gene: 15. Germline V gene lookup returns CDR1 WNHNN and CDR2 SYGVQD (reference sequence). The CDR3 loop reads CATPGQKFVRTGELFF. The CDR3 DNA reads as TGCGCCACCCCGGGACAGAAATTCGTTCGCACCGGGGAGCTGTTTTTT.

V is TRBV5-1 and J is TRBJ2-3; 8 nucleotides align to TRBD2. Germline CDR1 is SGHRS and CDR2 is YFSETQ. With V trimmed by 3 bases and J by 0 bases, 12 bases remained unmatched. The CDR3 is 18 residues long. The DNA for the CDR3 is TGCGCCAGCAGCTCGAGGGTCGGCGGGGGGCTTAGCACAGATACGCAGTATTTT. Its translation is CASSSRVGGGLSTDTQYF.

The chain uses TRBV9 and TRBJ2-7; 8 positions agree with TRBD1. V shed 4 bases, J shed 0 bases, and the junction held 6 bases outside the gene matches. Germline lookup yields CDR1 SGDLS and CDR2 YYNGEE. The CDR3 is made up of 15 amino acids. CDR3 in DNA: TGTGCCAGCAGCCCGACAGGGGCTAGCTCCTACGAGCAGTACTTC. This encodes CASSPTGASSYEQYF.

The chain combines TRBV6-5 with TRBJ1-5; no reliable D call. V lost 5 bases, J lost 6 bases, and 11 bases lay in between. The CDR3 extends over 13 amino acids. Germline V gives CDR1 MNHEY, CDR2 SVGAGI. The CDR3 reads CASSTAAGQPQHF. CDR3 DNA sequence: TGTGCCAGCAGTACGGCCGCGGGTCAGCCCCAGCATTTT.

V usage is TRBV12-2 and J usage is TRBJ1-5; the table's D call, TRBD1, has no DNA check behind it. TRBV12-2 is a documented pseudogene. The CDR3 extends over 18 amino acids. The CDR3 nucleotides are TGTGCAAGTCGCCCACCCAGAGCACAGCAGGGTGGCAATCAGCCCCAGCATTTT. This gives the protein CASRPPRAQQGGNQPQHF.

This rearrangement joins TRBV27 to TRBJ2-5; the D is unclear. The CDR3 spans 13 residues. The V end lost 3 bases, the J end lost 0 bases, and 5 bases lay between the germline ends. CDR1 and CDR2 from the germline V gene are MNHEY and SMNVEV (reference sequence). As DNA, the CDR3 is TGTGCCAGCAGTTTCATAGACCAAGAGACCCAGTACTTC. This gives the protein CASSFIDQETQYF.